The 32 T cell receptor beta chains given below trace back to one sample, sequenced in a study of blood T cell repertoires in COVID-19 (dated by TCRdb to the early 2020s). Receptors were amplified or captured by the immunoSEQ multiplex PCR assay. The immuneACCESS repertoire file appears here via TCRdb, limited to in-frame rearrangements. These files lack a portion of the clones; in checked studies, under half of the deficit traces to unresolved V genes, and the cause of the others is not known. This sample comprises 300,000 to 350,000 clones, 90% of them detected only once. The ten top clones hold roughly 4.3% of the sample. Sequenced input: PBMCs or T cells enriched from blood (not recorded which). The origin of the receptors is a woman aged 18-30 years with acute COVID-19.

The V call is TRBV25-1, the J call TRBJ2-5; TRBD1 is a possible D gene (6 bases). CDR3 length: 15 residues. The germline V gene has CDR1 MGHDK and CDR2 SYGVNS. V was pared by 4 bases and J by 1 base, with 13 bases between. The CDR3 DNA reads TGTGCCAGCAGTGGAGTACAGGGACCCCAAGAGACCCAGTACTTC. Its protein is CASSGVQGPQETQYF.

V usage is TRBV9 and J usage is TRBJ1-1; a possible D gene is TRBD1 (5 bases). V was shortened by 0 bases and J by 5 bases, with 8 bases between the two germline ends. CDR3 length: 13 amino acids. Germline V gene lookup returns CDR1 SGDLS and CDR2 YYNGEE. The CDR3 loop is CASSVDKGTEAFF. The CDR3 DNA reads as TGTGCCAGCAGCGTAGATAAGGGGACTGAAGCTTTCTTT.

This clone has just a few counts. This chain connects TRBV24-1 to TRBJ1-2; unclear D gene. This CDR3 has 13 amino acids. Between the trimmed V and J ends, which lost 4 bases and 7 bases, there was a span of 12 bases. From germline, CDR1 is KGHDR and CDR2 SFDVKD. The CDR3 DNA reads as TGTGCCACCAGTGAAATGGGAGGTGCTGGCTACACCTTC. This translates into CATSEMGGAGYTF.

The chain employs TRBV3-1 (or the pseudogene TRBV3-2) and TRBJ2-1; 10 bases align to TRBD2. The CDR3 has 15 amino acids. CDR1 is LGHDT, CDR2 YNNKEL, per germline (reference sequence). The trim removed 2 bases at V and 8 bases at J, leaving 6 bases unmatched. CDR3 nucleotide sequence: TGTGCCAGCAGCCAAAATCCAGCGGGAGGGTATGAGCAGTTCTTC. Its translation: CASSQNPAGGYEQFF.

The chain carries TRBV12-2 and TRBJ1-2; TRBD1 is the table's D call, not checked against the DNA. TRBV12-2 is marked as a pseudogene. This CDR3 is built from 15 residues. CDR3: CASRSSPQGNYGYTF. Here the CDR3 DNA reads TGTGCAAGTCGCTCGTCTCCTCAGGGAAACTATGGCTACACCTTC.

The V and J genes are TRBV3-1 (or the pseudogene TRBV3-2) and TRBJ2-2, with 7 bases matching TRBD2. The CDR3 length is 16 residues. Trimming cost V 2 bases and J 1 base; bases outside gene matches: 4. CDR1 is LGHDT, CDR2 YNNKEL, per germline (reference sequence). The CDR3 nucleotides are TGTGCCAGCAGCCAATTGCCTAGCGGGAACACCGGGGAGCTGTTTTTT. Translation gives CASSQLPSGNTGELFF.

V usage is TRBV5-1 and J usage is TRBJ1-5, with no clear D. CDR1 SGHRS and CDR2 YFSETQ come from the germline V gene. V lost 3 bases and J 0 bases, leaving 7 bases between the germline ends. This CDR3 region has 14 residues. The CDR3 here is CASSWGDSNQPQHF. DNA for the CDR3: TGCGCCAGCAGCTGGGGAGATAGCAATCAGCCCCAGCATTTT. Full variable domain (outside the CDR3, taken from reference TRBV5-1 and TRBJ1-5): KAGVTQTPRYLIKTRGQQVTLSCSPISGHRSVSWYQQTPGQGLQFLFEYFSETQRNKGNFPGRFSGRQFSNSRSEMNVSTLELGDSALYLCASSWGDSNQPQHFGDGTRLSIL.

The chain has TRBV28 and TRBJ1-1; D is perhaps TRBD1 (6 bases). Trimming cost V 3 bases and J 2 bases, with 10 bases left between them. This CDR3 has 14 amino acids. CDR1 and CDR2 (germline): MDHEN, SYDVKM. CDR3 coding DNA: TGTGCCAGCAGTTTTACAGGGCATAACACTGAAGCTTTCTTT. Protein: CASSFTGHNTEAFF. The whole variable domain, filled in from reference TRBV28 and TRBJ1-1, reads DVKVTQSSRYLVKRTGEKVFLECVQDMDHENMFWYRQDPGLGLRLIYFSYDVKMKEKGDIPEGYSVSREKKERFSLILESASTNQTSMYLCASSFTGHNTEAFFGQGTRLTVV.

The rearrangement joins TRBV12-5 to TRBJ2-3; D may be TRBD1 (6 bases). The CDR3 has 12 amino acids. Trimming removed 8 bases at V and 4 bases at J, with 10 bases between. Germline values: CDR1 LGHNT, CDR2 FRNRAP. CDR3 loop: CASQGQADTQYF. The CDR3 nucleotides read TGTGCTAGTCAGGGGCAAGCAGATACGCAGTATTTT. Full variable domain (outside the CDR3, taken from reference TRBV12-5 and TRBJ2-3): DARVTQTPRHKVTEMGQEVTMRCQPILGHNTVFWYRQTMMQGLELLAYFRNRAPLDDSGMPKDRFSAEMPDATLATLKIQPSEPRDSAVYFCASQGQADTQYFGPGTRLTVL.

V is TRBV24-1 and J is TRBJ1-1, with D maybe TRBD1 (6 bases). Between the trimmed V and J ends, which lost 4 bases and 1 base, there was a span of 12 bases. The CDR3 runs to 15 residues. CDR1 is KGHDR, CDR2 SFDVKD, per germline. The CDR3 loop reads CATSDPRDKNTEAFF. DNA for the CDR3: TGTGCCACCAGTGACCCACGGGACAAGAACACTGAAGCTTTCTTT.

The chain has TRBV10-1 and TRBJ1-4; maybe TRBD1 (5 bases). Trimming shortened V by 8 bases and J by 4 bases, and 14 bases separated the two germline ends. CDR1 is WNHNN and CDR2 is SYGVQD in the germline V gene (reference sequence). CDR3 length: 14 amino acids. CDR3 nucleotides: TGCGCCAGCCGAGCCACAGGTCTTAATGAAAAACTGTTTTTT. This sequence encodes CASRATGLNEKLFF.

V and J are TRBV7-9 and TRBJ1-1; 7 bases are a match to TRBD1. The CDR3 contains 13 residues. Losses at the gene ends were 5 bases for V and 3 bases for J; bases not matched to a gene: 3. In germline, CDR1 is SEHNR, CDR2 FQNEAQ (reference sequence). The chain's CDR3 is CASSLTGDTEAFF. The CDR3 nucleotides are TGTGCCAGCAGCCTTACAGGGGACACTGAAGCTTTCTTT.

The genes are TRBV28 and TRBJ1-5, with D unclear. Trimming removed 3 bases from V and 0 bases from J, with 9 bases in between. The CDR3 length is 15 residues. Germline loops: CDR1 MDHEN, CDR2 SYDVKM. CDR3 residues: CASSFARDSNQPQHF. The CDR3 coding sequence is TGTGCCAGCAGTTTCGCCCGCGATAGCAATCAGCCCCAGCATTTT.

This chain's CDR3 is CATSGDSLSYTF. CDR3 bases: TGTGCCACCAGCGGGGACAGTCTTAGCTACACCTTC. This sequence joins TRBV24-1 and TRBJ1-2; 7 bases agree with TRBD1. The CDR3 runs 12 residues. The J segment lost 9 bases and the V segment lost 7 bases, leaving 7 bases of the junction unmatched. Germline CDR1 reads KGHDR; CDR2 reads SFDVKD.

The chain has TRBV5-1 and TRBJ2-2; 13 bases are shared with TRBD2. With 6 bases clipped from V and 5 bases from J, the junction kept 7 bases outside the gene matches. This CDR3 region has 16 residues. In germline, CDR1 is SGHRS, CDR2 YFSETQ. The CDR3 DNA follows: TGCGCCAGCACCCCGCCGGGACTAGCGGGAACCGGGGAGCTGTTTTTT. Its protein product is CASTPPGLAGTGELFF.

The gene calls are TRBV6-5 and TRBJ1-2; the D gene is possibly TRBD1 (5 bases). The ends were cut back, 5 bases at V and 7 bases at J, with 14 bases in the middle. The CDR3 has 13 amino acids. Germline V gene sequence: CDR1 MNHEY, CDR2 SVGAGI. DNA for the CDR3: TGTGCCAGCAGTCCCCGCGGGACGGCTGGCTACACCTTC. It yields the protein CASSPRGTAGYTF.

The rearrangement links TRBV19 to TRBJ1-5, with 7 positions matching TRBD1. CDR1 and CDR2 (germline): LNHDA, SQIVND (reference sequence). Trimming at V came to 8 bases and at J to 4 bases, leaving 14 bases not matched to a gene. The CDR3 covers 16 residues. CDR3 amino acids: CASEAEVRGRNQPQHF. In DNA, the CDR3 is TGTGCCAGTGAGGCCGAAGTCAGGGGGAGAAATCAGCCCCAGCATTTT.

The V and J genes are TRBV18 and TRBJ1-2; 7 bases are a match to TRBD1. The CDR3 runs to 16 residues. Unmatched junction bases numbered 8, after V lost 3 bases and J lost 1 base. The germline gives CDR1 KGHSH, CDR2 LQKENI. The CDR3 coding sequence is TGTGCCAGCTCACCGCGATCGGGACAGAGTAACTATGGCTACACCTTC. It specifies CASSPRSGQSNYGYTF.

This clone was recorded once. The chain has TRBV5-4 and TRBJ2-7; TRBD2 matches at 7 bases. In germline, CDR1 is SGHNT, CDR2 YYREEE (reference sequence). J lost 2 bases, V lost 1 base, and 3 bases had no gene match. This CDR3 has 14 residues. As DNA, the CDR3 is TGTGCCAGCAGCTTGAGGGACTATGCCTACGAGCAGTACTTC. Protein sequence: CASSLRDYAYEQYF.

The chain recombines TRBV24-1 with TRBJ2-7; D not certain. The CDR3 has 13 amino acids. Trimming pared 2 bases from V and 7 bases from J, leaving 11 bases between. Germline CDR1 reads KGHDR; CDR2 reads SFDVKD. CDR3 coding DNA: TGTGCCACCAGTGATTCCTCCGTCCGGGAGCAGTACTTC. This encodes CATSDSSVREQYF.

This chain joins TRBV7-8 and TRBJ1-2, with 7 bases lining up with TRBD1. This CDR3 has 18 amino acids. Trimming took 0 bases from V and 5 from J; bases not matched to a gene: 15. Germline CDR1 SGHVS, CDR2 FQNEAQ. The CDR3 bases are TGTGCCAGCAGCTTAGCGGGATTTACAGGGGCAAGGGGATATGGCTACACCTTC. Residues: CASSLAGFTGARGYGYTF.

This sequence joins TRBV7-9 and TRBJ1-1; 7 nucleotides align to TRBD1. CDR1 is SEHNR and CDR2 is FQNEAQ in the germline V gene (reference sequence). Trimming cost V 2 bases and J 5 bases; bases outside gene matches: 5. This CDR3 has 14 residues. CDR3 protein: CASSLSRGHTEAFF. CDR3 nucleotides: TGTGCCAGCAGCTTATCGAGGGGGCATACTGAAGCTTTCTTT. Full variable domain (remainder filled in from reference TRBV7-9 and TRBJ1-1): DTGVSQNPRHKITKRGQNVTFRCDPISEHNRLYWYRQTLGQGPEFLTYFQNEAQLEKSRLLSDRFSAERPKGSFSTLEIQRTEQGDSAMYLCASSLSRGHTEAFFGQGTRLTVV.

This sequence joins TRBV11-2 and TRBJ2-1, with TRBD2 identical over 7 bases. Germline V gene sequence: CDR1 SGHAT, CDR2 FQNNGV. The CDR3 has 17 amino acids. Losses at the gene ends were 8 bases for V and 0 bases for J; bases not matched to a gene: 13. CDR3 sequence: CASSPPASGYSYNEQFF. The CDR3 bases are TGTGCCAGCTCCCCCCCGGCTAGCGGTTACTCCTACAATGAGCAGTTCTTC.

The chain has TRBV6-5 and TRBJ2-5; a weak D match, TRBD2 (6 bases). Germline CDR1 MNHEY, CDR2 SVGAGI. The V end lost 11 bases, the J end lost 2 bases, and 18 bases lay between the germline ends. This CDR3 is built from 14 residues. The CDR3 DNA sequence: TGTGCCGGACTACAGGAGACGGGACAAGAGACCCAGTACTTC. Translating gives CAGLQETGQETQYF.

V usage is TRBV28 and J usage is TRBJ2-2, with 11 bases identical to TRBD1. V gave up 7 bases and J gave up 2 bases; unmatched junction bases: 6. Germline V gene sequence: CDR1 MDHEN, CDR2 SYDVKM. CDR3 length: 16 amino acids. The CDR3 DNA is TGTGCCAGCACCCTTGGGACAGGGGGAAACACCGGGGAGCTGTTTTTT. Its protein product is CASTLGTGGNTGELFF.

The genes are TRBV19 and TRBJ2-3; TRBD2 matches at 12 bases. V was pared by 0 bases and J by 4 bases, with 2 bases of the junction left unmatched. The CDR3 totals 16 residues. Germline values: CDR1 LNHDA, CDR2 SQIVND (reference sequence). CDR3 DNA: TGTGCCAGTAGTATAGAAGCTAGCGGGAGGGCAGATACGCAGTATTTT. As protein: CASSIEASGRADTQYF.

About this clone itself: Different DNA sequences within this sample yield the same CDR3. This chain connects TRBV3-1 (or the pseudogene TRBV3-2) to TRBJ1-5, with D possibly being TRBD1 (6 bases). CDR3 length: 13 amino acids. V lost 4 bases to trimming and J lost 4 bases, with 8 bases between them. CDR1 and CDR2 (germline): LGHDT, YNNKEL (reference sequence). The CDR3 nucleotides are TGTGCCAGCAGCCGAACAGGGAATCAGCCCCAGCATTTT. Amino acids: CASSRTGNQPQHF.

The gene calls are TRBV19 and TRBJ1-3, with 7 bases aligning to TRBD1. The CDR3 contains 14 residues. Germline CDR1 reads LNHDA; CDR2 reads SQIVND (reference sequence). V gave up 6 bases and J gave up 2 bases; unmatched junction bases: 4. The CDR3 is CASRPTGAGNTIYF. The CDR3 DNA reads as TGTGCCAGTAGACCCACAGGGGCTGGAAACACCATATATTTT.

This clone was counted once. This chain connects TRBV27 to TRBJ1-1, with no clear D. The V and J ends lost 5 bases and 5 bases respectively, with 12 bases between them. Per the germline V gene, CDR1 is MNHEY and CDR2 is SMNVEV (reference sequence). The CDR3 loop spans 13 amino acids. The CDR3 bases are TGTGCCAGCAGTGAACGGGGAGGGACTGAAGCTTTCTTT. Its translation: CASSERGGTEAFF.

This clone turned up a few times. The J gene is TRBJ1-4, the V gene TRBV9; unclear D gene. The length of the CDR3 is 14 residues. Looked up from germline, CDR1 is SGDLS and CDR2 is YYNGEE. The ends were cut back, 0 bases at V and 3 bases at J, with 6 bases in the middle. As DNA, the CDR3 is TGTGCCAGCAGCGTAGGAGGGTCTAATGAAAAACTGTTTTTT. The encoded protein is CASSVGGSNEKLFF.

This clone was seen a handful of times. V gene TRBV12-5 combines with J gene TRBJ2-2; maybe TRBD2 (6 bases). Trimming took 0 bases from V and 7 from J, leaving 15 bases between them. The CDR3 has 16 amino acids. Germline V gene lookup returns CDR1 LGHNT and CDR2 FRNRAP. DNA of the CDR3: TGTGCTAGTGGTTTGGTACTGGGACTGGAGGGCGGGGAGCTGTTTTTT. It encodes CASGLVLGLEGGELFF.

The CDR3 region is CAWGRTARAYEQYF. For the CDR3, the DNA is TGTGCCTGGGGACGGACAGCTCGGGCCTACGAGCAGTACTTC. The chain is built from TRBV30 and TRBJ2-7; weak D call: TRBD1 (6 bases). This CDR3 has 14 amino acids. The germline gives CDR1 GTSNPN, CDR2 SVGIG (reference sequence). Trimming took 5 bases from V and 2 from J, leaving 16 bases between them.